This T cell receptor (beta chain) was sequenced in a study of cytomegalovirus exposure and HLA in healthy donors. Study-level results: Sequencing depth across donors, presence/absence analyses assumed, was roughly uniform. It was confirmed in vitro that a few of the CMV-associated chains were specific for CMV antigens. Later, an analysis found that common viral pathogens appeared to be linked with several of the most significant clusters.

The CDR3 loop spans 15 amino acids. The V and J ends lost 6 bases and 1 base respectively, with 14 bases between them. Germline CDR1 and CDR2: SGHDT and YYEEEE. The PCR employed 60 Vbeta primers together with 13 Jbeta primers. Repertoires were generated with immunoSEQ multiplex PCR, while TCRdb's copy carries only in-frame clones and drops some. The sample has about 200,000 clones, 82% seen once. Details on this clone: Its target is not known.

The chain joins TRBV5-6 to TRBJ1-5; possibly TRBD1 for D (6 bases). This clonotype originated in a boy younger than 10 in good health and CMV-seronegative. Sequencing was performed on PBMCs. CDR3 residues: CASTFGTSSNQPQHF. In DNA form, the CDR3 reads TGTGCCAGCACCTTCGGGACATCGAGCAATCAGCCCCAGCATTTT.